The 7 T cell receptor beta chains below all came from one sample that was sequenced in a study of blood T cell repertoires in COVID-19. The repertoire was sequenced with immunoSEQ multiplex PCR; TCRdb's copy has only in-frame clones and lacks some. Altogether more than 70,000 clones are present, around four fifths being singletons, with the ten largest covering more than 9%. The sample was peripheral blood. These receptors all stem from a human donor in a cohort sampled during active COVID-19.

The chain carries TRBV5-1 and TRBJ1-3; 9 bases are a match to TRBD1. The CDR3 loop spans 14 amino acids. V lost 4 bases to trimming and J lost 4 bases; unmatched junction nucleotides: 3. Germline loops: CDR1 SGHRS, CDR2 YFSETQ. The CDR3 is CASSTGTGGNTIYF. As DNA, the CDR3 is TGCGCCAGCAGCACGGGGACAGGGGGAAACACCATATATTTT.

The chain employs TRBV5-1 and TRBJ2-3, with 11 positions matching TRBD2. The germline CDR1 and CDR2 sequences are SGHRS and YFSETQ. The CDR3 length is 17 residues. With V trimmed by 3 bases and J by 2 bases, 8 bases remained unmatched. The CDR3, as DNA: TGCGCCAGCAGCTCCTCGGGACTAGCGGCATCCACAGATACGCAGTATTTT. It is translated as CASSSSGLAASTDTQYF. The entire variable domain, with the rest obtained from reference TRBV5-1 and TRBJ2-3, is as follows: KAGVTQTPRYLIKTRGQQVTLSCSPISGHRSVSWYQQTPGQGLQFLFEYFSETQRNKGNFPGRFSGRQFSNSRSEMNVSTLELGDSALYLCASSSSGLAASTDTQYFGPGTRLTVL.

This chain links TRBV18 with TRBJ1-1, with D possibly being TRBD1 (6 bases). Germline CDR1 is KGHSH and CDR2 is LQKENI. The V gene lost 6 bases and the J gene lost 1 base, with 12 bases spanning the gap. The CDR3 consists of 14 residues. This CDR3 reads CASSFGGPNTEAFF. The CDR3, as DNA: TGTGCCAGCTCGTTCGGGGGGCCGAACACTGAAGCTTTCTTT.

The gene calls are TRBV7-8 and TRBJ2-1; 8 bases are shared with TRBD2. Trimming took 1 base from V and 9 from J; bases not matched to a gene: 14. The CDR3 covers 17 residues. Germline V lookup: CDR1 SGHVS, CDR2 FQNEAQ. The CDR3 sequence is CASSLVAGGRGATEQFF. DNA of the CDR3: TGTGCCAGCAGCTTAGTGGCGGGGGGCCGGGGGGCCACTGAGCAGTTCTTC.

V usage is TRBV4-3 and J usage is TRBJ1-5; a possible D gene is TRBD1 (6 bases). The V and J ends lost 0 bases and 0 bases respectively, with 18 bases between them. This CDR3 contains 19 residues. Germline values: CDR1 LGHNA, CDR2 YSLEER. CDR3 in amino acids: CASSQEPTGATYSNQPQHF. DNA of the CDR3: TGCGCCAGCAGCCAAGAACCGACAGGAGCCACTTATAGCAATCAGCCCCAGCATTTT.

The chain recombines TRBV14 with TRBJ1-1, with D maybe TRBD1 (5 bases). The CDR3 consists of 17 residues. The germline V gene has CDR1 SGHDN and CDR2 FVKESK. Trimming removed 3 bases from V and 4 bases from J, with 21 bases in between. The CDR3 DNA reads as TGTGCCAGCAGCCAGCTCCCCGGGCGGCAGGGCGGCACTGAAGCTTTCTTT. It translates to CASSQLPGRQGGTEAFF.

In this sample, this clone turned up a few times. The chain joins TRBV7-2 to TRBJ2-7, with D maybe TRBD1 (5 bases). The ends were cut back, 1 base at V and 2 bases at J, with 6 bases in the middle. Germline V lookup: CDR1 SGHTA, CDR2 FQGNSA. This CDR3 region has 13 residues. The CDR3 sequence: CASSLVQAYEQYF. In DNA, the CDR3 is TGTGCCAGCAGCTTAGTACAGGCCTACGAGCAGTACTTC.